The clone carrying this T cell receptor (beta chain) has just a few counts. As yet, its antigen is unknown. Blood specimens came from baseline, cycle 4 day 1, and cycle 7 day 1. The CDR3 length is 15 residues. Trimming pared 6 bases from V and 5 bases from J, leaving 17 bases between. Germline values: CDR1 MNHNY, CDR2 SVGAGI (reference sequence). This record belongs to a study of OX40 agonist ivuxolimab in advanced cancers. As for the study in general: Patients' therapy was ivuxolimab, an antibody that acts as an agonist of OX40 (CD134).

Sequencing used immunoSEQ multiplex PCR; TCRdb keeps in-frame clones, though not all of them. The sample includes more than 50,000 clones, roughly 84% of them seen just once. Study-wide results and caveats: Dosing at 0.1 to 3.0 mg/kg was accompanied by clonal expansion of CD4+ and CD8+ blood T cells by week 6. Low normalized T-cell clonal expansion was also seen in some nonresponders.

The material sequenced was CD4+ or CD8+ T cells sorted from blood, taken in a trial of the OX40 agonist ivuxolimab. The chain couples TRBV6-6 to TRBJ1-5; D may be TRBD1 (5 bases). This TCR was recovered from an adult with an advanced solid tumor such as melanoma, head and neck, liver or kidney cancer. CDR3: CASSKRGRGDQPQHF. CDR3 DNA: TGTGCCAGCAGCAAACGAGGCCGGGGGGATCAGCCCCAGCATTTT.